This T cell receptor (beta chain) was captured in a study of CD8 T cells in Susac syndrome. This CDR3 has 20 residues. Germline CDR1 LNHNV, CDR2 YYDKDF (reference sequence). After removal of 0 bases from V and 0 bases from J, the junction contained 13 bases not matched to a gene. An input of about 0.5 to 1 ug of RNA was subjected to reverse transcription using random hexamers. With immunoSEQ multiplex PCR, TCR beta CDR3 was amplified across 54 Vbeta and 13 Jbeta. One entry per CDR3 protein results from TCRdb running MiXCR on the immunoSEQ multiplex PCR reads. The data show 200,000 or so distinct CDR3 sequences, around 90% seen once. Sequencing of TCR beta, carried out with a high-throughput approach, was applied to CD8+ and CD4+ T cells from the blood. The multiple sclerosis control group comprised treatment-naive patients with stable or active relapsing-remitting disease. The authors negatively isolated CD8+ and CD4+ T cells and FACS-enriched TEMRA cells.

The chain joins TRBV15 to TRBJ2-2; TRBD2 agrees at 7 bases. The sequence was obtained from a human donor with multiple sclerosis. The sample was CD8+ T cells from PBMCs. CDR3 protein: CATSRDETSSTLPNTGELFF. The DNA for the CDR3 is TGTGCCACCAGCAGAGATGAGACTAGCAGCACTCTTCCGAACACCGGGGAGCTGTTTTTT.